This passage covers 6 T cell receptor beta chains from one sample sequenced in a study of T cell changes during pregnancy in multiple sclerosis. Sequenced by immunoSEQ multiplex PCR; TCRdb stores in-frame clones only, minus some. The table shows 40,000 to 45,000 clones, with 75% to 95% occurring only once. The material sequenced was CD4+ T cells from peripheral blood mononuclear cells, taken in the second trimester of pregnancy. Receptors originate from a female donor in good health, enrolled as a control in a pregnancy study.

The rearrangement links TRBV4-1 to TRBJ1-6; 8 bases agree with TRBD1. CDR1 is MGHRA and CDR2 is YSYEKL in the germline V gene. With 2 bases clipped from V and 1 base from J, the junction kept 10 bases outside the gene matches. CDR3 length equals 19 residues. The CDR3 reads CASSQTPGQGSSYNSPLHF. CDR3 sequence (DNA): TGCGCCAGCAGCCAAACTCCTGGACAGGGAAGTTCCTATAATTCACCCCTCCACTTT.

This chain uses TRBV5-1 with TRBJ1-6; 7 bases map to TRBD1. This CDR3 region has 15 residues. Germline V gives CDR1 SGHRS, CDR2 YFSETQ. Unmatched junction bases numbered 8, after V lost 4 bases and J lost 7 bases. CDR3 protein: CASSARPGQNSPLHF. The CDR3 region has the DNA TGCGCCAGCAGCGCCCGACCGGGACAGAATTCACCCCTCCACTTT.

CDR3 sequence (DNA): TGCAGTGCCGGGAAGCGGGATGAGCAGTTCTTC. Protein product: CSAGKRDEQFF. V gene TRBV20-1 combines with J gene TRBJ2-1, with D possibly matching TRBD2 (6 bases). The germline V and J ends were trimmed by 6 bases and 8 bases, with 11 bases remaining between them. Germline V gives CDR1 DFQATT, CDR2 SNEGSKA (reference sequence). The CDR3 extends over 11 amino acids.

The chain recombines TRBV5-6 with TRBJ1-1, with TRBD1 as a possible D gene (6 bases). Trimming stripped 3 bases from V and 1 base from J, with 7 bases between. The CDR3 runs to 13 residues. The germline V gene has CDR1 SGHDT and CDR2 YYEEEE. The CDR3 spells CASSWTENTEAFF. CDR3 in DNA: TGTGCCAGCAGCTGGACAGAGAACACTGAAGCTTTCTTT.

This chain uses TRBV15 with TRBJ2-3, with TRBD2 identical over 7 bases. After removal of 3 bases from V and 0 bases from J, the junction contained 6 bases not matched to a gene. CDR1 is LNHNV and CDR2 is YYDKDF in the germline V gene (reference sequence). This CDR3 region has 16 residues. For the CDR3, the DNA is TGTGCCACCAGCAGTCCTACTAGCGCTAGCACAGATACGCAGTATTTT. Translated: CATSSPTSASTDTQYF.

This sequence joins TRBV19 and TRBJ1-4, with TRBD1 as a possible D gene (6 bases). Germline lookup yields CDR1 LNHDA and CDR2 SQIVND (reference sequence). Trimming took 9 bases from V and 8 from J, leaving 13 bases between them. The CDR3 is made up of 12 amino acids. CDR3 region: CASRQDFEKLFF. The DNA of the CDR3 is TGTGCCAGCCGACAGGACTTCGAAAAACTGTTTTTT.